The rows below give T cell receptor beta chains drawn from one sample of a study of cytomegalovirus exposure and HLA in healthy donors. Clones were read by immunoSEQ multiplex PCR, and TCRdb kept only the in-frame ones, dropping some. The profile shows about 200,000 clones, 82% of them singletons. Specimen: PBMCs. The origin of the receptors is a boy aged 2 to 10 in good health and CMV-seronegative. Each CDR3 is given with its conserved first and last residue. D genes are given only for firm matches. Expanded clones are given a class, and other clones once, few, many or no size at all.

V gene: TRBV5-1; clone size: NA; J gene: TRBJ1-5; D gene: TRBD1; CDR3 protein: CASSLDRGGQPQHF; CDR3 DNA: TGCGCCAGCAGCTTGGACAGGGGAGGTCAGCCCCAGCATTTT
V gene: TRBV28; clone size: NA; J gene: TRBJ2-1; D gene: NA; CDR3 protein: CASSLLVDRPITSSYNEQFF; CDR3 DNA: TGTGCCAGCAGTTTATTGGTAGACAGGCCCATTACAAGCTCCTACAATGAGCAGTTCTTC
V gene: TRBV9; clone size: NA; J gene: TRBJ2-3; D gene: NA; CDR3 protein: CASSPRSTVDTQYF; CDR3 DNA: TGTGCCAGCAGCCCGAGATCCACGGTCGATACGCAGTATTTT
V gene: TRBV11-2; clone size: NA; J gene: TRBJ1-1; D gene: TRBD1; CDR3 protein: CASSRTGGAEAFF; CDR3 DNA: TGTGCCAGCAGTCGGACAGGGGGGGCTGAAGCTTTCTTT
V gene: TRBV7-2; clone size: NA; J gene: TRBJ1-1; D gene: TRBD1; CDR3 protein: CASSLTGTGGVYTEAFF; CDR3 DNA: TGTGCCAGCAGCCTGACTGGAACAGGGGGGGTGTACACTGAAGCTTTCTTT
V gene: TRBV6-1; clone size: NA; J gene: TRBJ2-5; D gene: NA; CDR3 protein: CASTWHETQYF; CDR3 DNA: TGTGCCAGCACCTGGCACGAGACCCAGTACTTC
V gene: TRBV27; clone size: once; J gene: TRBJ2-7; D gene: TRBD2; CDR3 protein: CASSPSLAGIYEQYF; CDR3 DNA: TGTGCCAGCAGTCCTTCACTAGCGGGGATCTACGAGCAGTACTTC
V gene: TRBV2; clone size: NA; J gene: TRBJ2-2; D gene: TRBD1; CDR3 protein: CASRGTARVPGELFF; CDR3 DNA: TGTGCCAGCAGGGGGACAGCGAGGGTTCCCGGGGAGCTGTTTTTT
V gene: TRBV29-1; clone size: NA; J gene: TRBJ2-3; D gene: TRBD2; CDR3 protein: CSVEGYPAGVSTDTQYF; CDR3 DNA: TGCAGCGTTGAAGGGTACCCAGCGGGGGTCTCCACAGATACGCAGTATTTT
V gene: TRBV7-8; clone size: once; J gene: TRBJ1-2; D gene: NA; CDR3 protein: CASSFDTTYGYTF; CDR3 DNA: TGTGCCAGCAGCTTTGACACCACGTATGGCTACACCTTC
V gene: TRBV4-3; clone size: NA; J gene: TRBJ1-4; D gene: NA; CDR3 protein: CASSQDRGTVPTNEKLFF; CDR3 DNA: TGCGCCAGCAGCCAAGATCGCGGGACTGTCCCAACTAATGAAAAACTGTTTTTT
V gene: TRBV11-3; clone size: NA; J gene: TRBJ2-7; D gene: TRBD1; CDR3 protein: CASSLGTKGTGPRPTYEQYF; CDR3 DNA: TGTGCCAGCAGCTTAGGGACGAAGGGGACAGGCCCTCGTCCAACCTACGAGCAGTACTTC
V gene: TRBV27; clone size: NA; J gene: TRBJ1-6; D gene: NA; CDR3 protein: CASRTTWSSYNSPLHF; CDR3 DNA: TGTGCCAGCAGGACGACGTGGAGCTCCTATAATTCACCCCTCCACTTT
V gene: TRBV18; clone size: NA; J gene: TRBJ2-1; D gene: NA; CDR3 protein: CASSPLGQTYNEQFF; CDR3 DNA: TGTGCCAGCTCACCCTTAGGACAGACCTACAATGAGCAGTTCTTC
V gene: TRBV15; clone size: NA; J gene: TRBJ2-7; D gene: NA; CDR3 protein: CATSREQGKQYF; CDR3 DNA: TGTGCCACCAGCAGGGAACAGGGAAAGCAGTACTTC
V gene: TRBV19; clone size: once; J gene: TRBJ1-2; D gene: NA; CDR3 protein: CASSKGERYTF; CDR3 DNA: TGTGCCAGTAGTAAGGGGGAGCGCTACACCTTC
V gene: TRBV27; clone size: few; J gene: TRBJ1-6; D gene: NA; CDR3 protein: CASSLGRGGSHYNSPLHF; CDR3 DNA: TGTGCCAGCAGTTTAGGTCGCGGGGGCTCTCACTATAATTCACCCCTCCACTTT
V gene: TRBV6-5; clone size: NA; J gene: TRBJ2-3; D gene: NA; CDR3 protein: CASSYSGGGTDTQYF; CDR3 DNA: TGTGCCAGCAGTTACTCCGGCGGGGGCACAGATACGCAGTATTTT
V gene: TRBV18; clone size: NA; J gene: TRBJ2-7; D gene: TRBD2; CDR3 protein: CASSPGGNYEQYF; CDR3 DNA: TGTGCCAGCTCACCCGGGGGGAACTACGAGCAGTACTTC
V gene: TRBV7-2; clone size: NA; J gene: TRBJ2-5; D gene: TRBD2; CDR3 protein: CASSFSGAQETQYF; CDR3 DNA: TGTGCCAGCAGCTTTAGCGGGGCACAAGAGACCCAGTACTTC
V gene: TRBV4-2; clone size: NA; J gene: TRBJ2-2; D gene: TRBD1; CDR3 protein: CASSQGDRVSTGELFF; CDR3 DNA: TGTGCCAGCAGCCAAGGGGACAGGGTTAGCACCGGGGAGCTGTTTTTT
V gene: TRBV7-2; clone size: once; J gene: TRBJ1-3; D gene: NA; CDR3 protein: CASSLGPSSGNTIYF; CDR3 DNA: TGTGCCAGCAGCTTAGGCCCTAGCTCTGGAAACACCATATATTTT
V gene: TRBV2; clone size: NA; J gene: TRBJ1-1; D gene: NA; CDR3 protein: CASSAYHTEAFF; CDR3 DNA: TGTGCCAGCAGTGCGTATCACACTGAAGCTTTCTTT
V gene: TRBV29-1; clone size: NA; J gene: TRBJ2-1; D gene: TRBD2; CDR3 protein: CSVESALAGRNEQFF; CDR3 DNA: TGCAGCGTTGAATCGGCACTAGCGGGGAGAAATGAGCAGTTCTTC
V gene: TRBV15; clone size: NA; J gene: TRBJ1-5; D gene: NA; CDR3 protein: CATSRDYRQAGQPQHF; CDR3 DNA: TGTGCCACCAGCAGAGACTACCGACAGGCGGGTCAGCCCCAGCATTTT
V gene: TRBV6-5; clone size: NA; J gene: TRBJ2-3; D gene: NA; CDR3 protein: CASSYIAGDTQYF; CDR3 DNA: TGTGCCAGCAGTTACATTGCCGGAGATACGCAGTATTTT
V gene: TRBV9; clone size: NA; J gene: TRBJ1-1; D gene: NA; CDR3 protein: CASSAAGPTEAFF; CDR3 DNA: TGTGCCAGCAGCGCCGCGGGGCCCACTGAAGCTTTCTTT
V gene: TRBV9; clone size: NA; J gene: TRBJ2-7; D gene: NA; CDR3 protein: CASSVGSGSYEQYF; CDR3 DNA: TGTGCCAGCAGCGTAGGGAGCGGTTCCTACGAGCAGTACTTC
V gene: TRBV6-5; clone size: NA; J gene: TRBJ2-3; D gene: NA; CDR3 protein: CASSYRGSGDTQYF; CDR3 DNA: TGTGCCAGCAGTTACCGGGGAAGCGGAGATACGCAGTATTTT
V gene: TRBV10-1; clone size: once; J gene: TRBJ2-3; D gene: NA; CDR3 protein: CASSESTTLVLPDTQYF; CDR3 DNA: TGCGCCAGCAGTGAGTCGACGACATTGGTCCTCCCAGATACGCAGTATTTT
V gene: TRBV6-5; clone size: NA; J gene: TRBJ1-6; D gene: NA; CDR3 protein: CASSIGGGLNSPLHF; CDR3 DNA: TGTGCCAGCAGCATCGGTGGGGGCTTAAATTCACCCCTCCACTTT
V gene: TRBV2; clone size: NA; J gene: TRBJ2-5; D gene: NA; CDR3 protein: CASRRGSQETQYF; CDR3 DNA: TGTGCCAGCAGGCGGGGATCCCAAGAGACCCAGTACTTC
V gene: TRBV30; clone size: NA; J gene: TRBJ2-5; D gene: NA; CDR3 protein: CAWRGYVPGAQYF; CDR3 DNA: TGTGCCTGGAGAGGCTACGTGCCAGGGGCCCAGTACTTC
V gene: TRBV18; clone size: NA; J gene: TRBJ2-7; D gene: TRBD1; CDR3 protein: CASSPQGAVTYEQYF; CDR3 DNA: TGTGCCAGCTCACCACAGGGGGCCGTAACCTACGAGCAGTACTTC
V gene: TRBV5-1; clone size: NA; J gene: TRBJ1-2; D gene: TRBD1; CDR3 protein: CASSLGQGGGYTF; CDR3 DNA: TGCGCCAGCAGCTTGGGACAGGGGGGTGGCTACACCTTC
V gene: TRBV5-4; clone size: NA; J gene: TRBJ1-2; D gene: TRBD1; CDR3 protein: CASSSGGVRQGLFGYTF; CDR3 DNA: TGTGCCAGCAGCTCGGGGGGAGTTCGACAGGGGCTGTTCGGCTACACCTTC